Listed here are 20 T cell receptor beta chains from one sample, sequenced in a study of blood T cell repertoires in COVID-19. TCRdb keeps only in-frame clones here, not all; method: immunoSEQ multiplex PCR. The sample includes roughly 50,000 clones, 85% of them seen just once. The specimen sequenced was peripheral blood. The receptors were gathered from a human donor in a cohort sampled during active COVID-19.

This clone was picked up one time. The CDR3 coding sequence is TGCGCCAGCAGCCCATTCACCGGGGAGCTGTTTTTT. Residues: CASSPFTGELFF. The chain has TRBV5-1 and TRBJ2-2; D uncertain. Trimming cost V 4 bases and J 4 bases, with 5 bases left between them. Germline V gene lookup returns CDR1 SGHRS and CDR2 YFSETQ. This CDR3 is built from 12 residues. The full variable domain, its missing parts supplied by reference TRBV5-1 and TRBJ2-2, is KAGVTQTPRYLIKTRGQQVTLSCSPISGHRSVSWYQQTPGQGLQFLFEYFSETQRNKGNFPGRFSGRQFSNSRSEMNVSTLELGDSALYLCASSPFTGELFFGEGSRLTVL.

This clone was detected a few times. V and J are TRBV7-9 and TRBJ2-5; D gene ambiguous. The length of the CDR3 is 14 residues. Germline V gives CDR1 SEHNR, CDR2 FQNEAQ (reference sequence). V lost 2 bases to trimming and J lost 0 bases, with 7 bases between them. Here the CDR3 DNA reads TGTGCCAGCAGCTTATGGCAGAACCAAGAGACCCAGTACTTC. Amino acids: CASSLWQNQETQYF.

The rearrangement joins TRBV2 to TRBJ2-5, with TRBD2 identical over 12 bases. V shed 6 bases, J shed 9 bases, and the junction held 8 bases outside the gene matches. Germline CDR1 SNHLY, CDR2 FYNNEI. The CDR3 loop spans 14 amino acids. The CDR3 DNA reads TGTGCCAGCAGGCTAGCGGGAGGGCCGGGGGCCCAGTACTTC. Residues: CASRLAGGPGAQYF.

The table lists this clone with a count of one. This chain joins TRBV6-1 and TRBJ1-1, with D perhaps matching TRBD1 (5 bases). The germline V gene encodes CDR1 MNHNS and CDR2 SASEGT. The CDR3 totals 15 residues. V was cut by 2 bases and J by 3 bases, with 13 bases left in between. CDR3: CASSEWGPADTEAFF. CDR3 bases: TGTGCCAGCAGTGAATGGGGCCCCGCAGACACTGAAGCTTTCTTT.

This chain joins TRBV29-1 and TRBJ2-3; tentatively, D is TRBD2 (5 bases). V was trimmed by 6 bases and J by 5 bases, leaving 21 bases between them. Per germline, CDR1 SQVTM and CDR2 ANQGSEA. This CDR3 contains 15 residues. CDR3 in amino acids: CSVGPTSSYIDTQYF. In DNA, the CDR3 is TGCAGCGTCGGACCAACTAGTTCTTACATAGATACGCAGTATTTT.

V usage is TRBV9 and J usage is TRBJ1-1, with 8 bases lining up with TRBD1. The germline V gene encodes CDR1 SGDLS and CDR2 YYNGEE. The ends lost 4 bases at V and 5 bases at J; junction bases unmatched: 7. CDR3 length equals 14 residues. The CDR3 sequence: CASSTQQGVTEAFF. The CDR3 DNA reads TGTGCCAGCAGCACCCAACAGGGGGTTACTGAAGCTTTCTTT.

The J gene is TRBJ2-7, the V gene TRBV6-5, with D perhaps matching TRBD2 (5 bases). Trimming stripped 6 bases from V and 7 bases from J, with 13 bases between. The germline V gene encodes CDR1 MNHEY and CDR2 SVGAGI. The CDR3 spans 12 residues. The DNA of the CDR3 is TGTGCCAGCAGAAAGGACCCGGGGGAGCAGTACTTC. Protein product: CASRKDPGEQYF.

This clone showed up many times. CDR3 bases: TGTGCCAGCAGCGCGGCTGGGACTAGCGATGATGAGCAGTTCTTC. This sequence encodes CASSAAGTSDDEQFF. The chain combines TRBV9 with TRBJ2-1; 10 positions match TRBD2. The V gene end was trimmed by 3 bases and the J gene end by 8 bases; junction bases not matched to a gene: 8. CDR3 length: 15 residues. CDR1 and CDR2 from the germline V gene are SGDLS and YYNGEE.

The chain has TRBV4-3 and TRBJ2-7, with 7 bases identical to TRBD1. J gave up 5 bases and V 1 base, and 14 bases lay outside the gene matches. CDR3 length: 17 residues. Looked up from germline, CDR1 is LGHNA and CDR2 is YSLEER. CDR3 residues: CASSQAHPGQVSHEQYF. In DNA form, the CDR3 reads TGCGCCAGCAGCCAAGCACACCCAGGACAGGTATCCCACGAGCAGTACTTC.

The rearrangement uses TRBV7-6 and TRBJ1-6; possibly TRBD1 for D (5 bases). The CDR3 runs to 15 residues. Trimming removed 6 bases from V and 6 bases from J, with 15 bases in between. CDR1 and CDR2 from the germline V gene are SGHVS and FNYEAQ. CDR3 nucleotide sequence: TGTGCCAGCAGACCGAGTGGGGCCGCTAATTCACCCCTCCACTTT. This translates into CASRPSGAANSPLHF.

The chain links TRBV3-1 (or the pseudogene TRBV3-2) to TRBJ1-5, with D unclear. CDR1 and CDR2 from the germline V gene are LGHDT and YNNKEL (reference sequence). This CDR3 is built from 14 residues. V was pared by 1 base and J by 0 bases, with 4 bases between. CDR3 in DNA: TGTGCCAGCAGCCAAGGAGCTAGCAATCAGCCCCAGCATTTT. The encoded protein is CASSQGASNQPQHF.

The CDR3 sequence: CASSPTGRGNSPLHF. CDR3 in DNA: TGCGCCAGCAGCCCGACAGGGAGAGGCAATTCACCCCTCCACTTT. The rearrangement uses TRBV4-1 and TRBJ1-6; 7 bases line up with TRBD1. The V gene end was trimmed by 4 bases and the J gene end by 7 bases; junction bases not matched to a gene: 7. There are 15 residues in the CDR3. The germline gives CDR1 MGHRA, CDR2 YSYEKL.

The chain carries TRBV6-6 and TRBJ2-7; D possibly corresponds to TRBD2 (6 bases). CDR1 and CDR2 from the germline V gene are MNHNY and SVGAGI (reference sequence). V was trimmed by 4 bases and J by 6 bases, leaving 16 bases between them. CDR3 length: 14 amino acids. CDR3 protein: CASSFARDSGEQYF. DNA for the CDR3: TGTGCCAGCAGTTTCGCGCGGGACTCCGGCGAGCAGTACTTC.

This chain links TRBV30 with TRBJ2-7; 7 bases align to TRBD1. CDR1 and CDR2 from the germline V gene are GTSNPN and SVGIG (reference sequence). This CDR3 is 13 amino acids long. CDR3 residues: CAVGRQGSYEQYF. DNA of the CDR3: TGTGCGGTTGGTAGACAGGGCTCCTACGAGCAGTACTTC.

The V and J genes are TRBV19 and TRBJ1-2; no clear D gene. Germline V lookup: CDR1 LNHDA, CDR2 SQIVND (reference sequence). V lost 4 bases, J lost 8 bases, and 14 bases lay in between. This CDR3 spans 13 amino acids. The CDR3 coding sequence is TGTGCCAGTAGTAGGACGGGAATCTACGGCTACACCTTC. Translated, it gives CASSRTGIYGYTF.

This clone was found a few times. The chain joins TRBV6-5 to TRBJ1-2; D gene uncertain. The germline V gene encodes CDR1 MNHEY and CDR2 SVGAGI. Trimming cost V 10 bases and J 0 bases, with 12 bases left between them. CDR3 length equals 13 residues. The CDR3 spells CATTPRTNYGYTF. CDR3 DNA sequence: TGTGCCACCACCCCCAGAACTAACTATGGCTACACCTTC.

The rearrangement uses TRBV19 and TRBJ2-1, with 7 bases that match TRBD2. J lost 2 bases, V lost 10 bases, and 20 bases had no gene match. Germline V gene sequence: CDR1 LNHDA, CDR2 SQIVND (reference sequence). This CDR3 comprises 18 residues. This chain's CDR3 is CATARGESTRETYNEQFF. CDR3 nucleotide sequence: TGTGCCACCGCCCGGGGGGAGTCCACCCGGGAGACCTACAATGAGCAGTTCTTC.

The genes are TRBV29-1 and TRBJ1-1; 8 nucleotides agree with TRBD1. The CDR3 covers 12 residues. V dropped 6 bases and J dropped 5; count of bases not matched to a gene: 5. Germline V gives CDR1 SQVTM, CDR2 ANQGSEA. CDR3 DNA sequence: TGCAGCGTCGCAGGACAGGGAACTGAAGCTTTCTTT. It translates to CSVAGQGTEAFF.

The gene calls are TRBV9 and TRBJ2-2, with a weak D call TRBD1 (6 bases). V was clipped by 1 base and J by 5 bases, with 6 bases between them. This CDR3 has 13 residues. Germline CDR1 and CDR2: SGDLS and YYNGEE. The CDR3: CASSVTGTGELFF. The CDR3 DNA follows: TGTGCCAGCAGCGTAACAGGGACCGGGGAGCTGTTTTTT.

J is TRBJ2-2 and V is TRBV7-9; a weak D match, TRBD1 (5 bases). Germline loops: CDR1 SEHNR, CDR2 FQNEAQ (reference sequence). The CDR3 is made up of 15 amino acids. V dropped 5 bases and J dropped 4 bases, with 14 bases sitting between them. The CDR3 coding sequence is TGTGCCAGCAGCCTCAGGGAAATCAGCACCGGGGAGCTGTTTTTT. Its protein product is CASSLREISTGELFF.